This TCR beta chain came from a study of cytomegalovirus exposure and HLA in healthy donors. Primers for the PCR totalled 60 Vbeta and 13 Jbeta. Produced via immunoSEQ multiplex PCR; TCRdb's table is partial and in-frame only. The table shows about 140,000 clones, with 68% occurring only once. Study-level points and caveats: According to a later analysis, donors in an Asian-associated ancestry cluster reportedly had fewer N-insertions than the roughly 670-donor mean. In an earlier analysis, most TCR beta V segments were productive about 87% or about 30% of the time. One cluster of highly shared sequence variants probably arose as a sequencing artifact.

Germline CDR1 is GTSNPN and CDR2 is SVGIG (reference sequence). V dropped 5 bases and J dropped 3 bases, with 12 bases sitting between them. This CDR3 region has 13 residues. This clone was seen more than once but under ten times. The antigen remains unidentified. V usage is TRBV30 and J usage is TRBJ2-3, with D tentatively TRBD1 (5 bases). The TCR was taken from a man in his 60s in good health and CMV-seronegative. Specimen: PBMCs. The CDR3 DNA reads TGTGCCTGGCGCCAGGGAATAACAGATACGCAGTATTTT. It encodes CAWRQGITDTQYF.